This T cell receptor beta chain was identified in a study of shared clonotypes between healthy human individuals. Study results and limitations: Only blood samples were collected, and tissue repertoires likely differ. When compared with the clonotypes that were shared by all four sorted-subset donors, the non-shared clonotypes turned out to have lower generation probabilities.

Only in-frame clones appear in the TCRdb table, and some are missing; sequencing was by immunoSEQ multiplex PCR. The sample records 600,000 to 700,000 clones, around four fifths being singletons. About this clone: What it recognizes is unknown.

Trimming cost V 4 bases and J 8 bases; bases outside gene matches: 11. Germline lookup yields CDR1 SNHLY and CDR2 FYNNEI. The CDR3 spans 15 residues. The rearrangement links TRBV2 to TRBJ1-2; TRBD1 aligns across 9 bases. This sequence originates from a woman in her thirties in good health. Sequences were obtained from memory CD4+ T cells sorted from blood. Subset reported: CD45RA-negative fraction. The CDR3 DNA reads TGTGCCAGCAGTGGCGAATACAGGGGGCGTGGAGGCTACACCTTC. Translation: CASSGEYRGRGGYTF.